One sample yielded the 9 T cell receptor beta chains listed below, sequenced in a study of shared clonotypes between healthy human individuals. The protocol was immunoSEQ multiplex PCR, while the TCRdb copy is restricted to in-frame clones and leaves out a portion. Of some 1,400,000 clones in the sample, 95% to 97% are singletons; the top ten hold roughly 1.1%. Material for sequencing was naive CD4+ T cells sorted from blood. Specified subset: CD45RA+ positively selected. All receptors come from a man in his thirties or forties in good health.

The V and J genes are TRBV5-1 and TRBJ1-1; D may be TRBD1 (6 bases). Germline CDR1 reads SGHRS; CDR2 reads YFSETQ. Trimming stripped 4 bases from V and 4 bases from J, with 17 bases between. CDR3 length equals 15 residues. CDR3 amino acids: CASSPGAGALTEAFF. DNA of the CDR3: TGCGCCAGCAGCCCCGGGGCGGGGGCGCTCACTGAAGCTTTCTTT.

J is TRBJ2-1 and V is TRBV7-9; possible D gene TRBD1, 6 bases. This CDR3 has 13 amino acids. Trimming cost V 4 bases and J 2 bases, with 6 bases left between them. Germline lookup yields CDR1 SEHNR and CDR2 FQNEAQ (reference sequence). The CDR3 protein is CASSWDTYNEQFF. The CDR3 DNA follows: TGTGCCAGCAGCTGGGACACCTACAATGAGCAGTTCTTC.

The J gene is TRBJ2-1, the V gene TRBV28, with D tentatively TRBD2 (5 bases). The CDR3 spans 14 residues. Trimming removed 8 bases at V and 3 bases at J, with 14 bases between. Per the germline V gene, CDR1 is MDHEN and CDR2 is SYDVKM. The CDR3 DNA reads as TGTGCCAGCCGATTCCGGGAAATCTACAATGAGCAGTTCTTC. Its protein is CASRFREIYNEQFF.

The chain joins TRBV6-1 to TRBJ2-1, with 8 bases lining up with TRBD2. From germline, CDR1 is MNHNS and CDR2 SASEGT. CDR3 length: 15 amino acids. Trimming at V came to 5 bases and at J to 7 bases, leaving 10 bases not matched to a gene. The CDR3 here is CASSRREGSLNEQFF. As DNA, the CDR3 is TGTGCCAGCAGTAGACGGGAGGGCTCTTTGAATGAGCAGTTCTTC.

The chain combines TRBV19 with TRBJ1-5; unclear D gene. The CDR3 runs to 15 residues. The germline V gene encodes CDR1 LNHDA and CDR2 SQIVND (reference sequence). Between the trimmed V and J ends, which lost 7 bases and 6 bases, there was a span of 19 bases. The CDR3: CASTADPGLRQPQHF. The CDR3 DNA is TGTGCCAGTACGGCGGACCCCGGCCTTCGTCAGCCCCAGCATTTT.

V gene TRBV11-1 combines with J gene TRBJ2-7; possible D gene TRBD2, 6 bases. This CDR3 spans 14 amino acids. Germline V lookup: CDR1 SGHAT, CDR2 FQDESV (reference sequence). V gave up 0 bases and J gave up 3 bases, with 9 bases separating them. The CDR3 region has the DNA TGTGCCAGCAGCTTAGCGGGAGGAGGCTACGAGCAGTACTTC. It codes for CASSLAGGGYEQYF.

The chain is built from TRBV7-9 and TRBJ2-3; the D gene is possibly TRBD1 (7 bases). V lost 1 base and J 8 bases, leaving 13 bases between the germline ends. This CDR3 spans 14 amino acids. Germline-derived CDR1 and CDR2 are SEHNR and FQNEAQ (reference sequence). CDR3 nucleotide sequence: TGTGCCAGCAGCTTAGACGCAGGGGGAGGTACGCAGTATTTT. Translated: CASSLDAGGGTQYF. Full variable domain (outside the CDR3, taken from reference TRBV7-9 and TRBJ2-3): DTGVSQNPRHKITKRGQNVTFRCDPISEHNRLYWYRQTLGQGPEFLTYFQNEAQLEKSRLLSDRFSAERPKGSFSTLEIQRTEQGDSAMYLCASSLDAGGGTQYFGPGTRLTVL.

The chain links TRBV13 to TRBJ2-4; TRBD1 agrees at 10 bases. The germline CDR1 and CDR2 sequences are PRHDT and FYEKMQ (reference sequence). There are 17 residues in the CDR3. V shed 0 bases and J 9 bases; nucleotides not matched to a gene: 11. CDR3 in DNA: TGTGCCAGCAGCTTAGGTCCTCCGGGACAGGGGAATGGCATTCAGTACTTC. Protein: CASSLGPPGQGNGIQYF.

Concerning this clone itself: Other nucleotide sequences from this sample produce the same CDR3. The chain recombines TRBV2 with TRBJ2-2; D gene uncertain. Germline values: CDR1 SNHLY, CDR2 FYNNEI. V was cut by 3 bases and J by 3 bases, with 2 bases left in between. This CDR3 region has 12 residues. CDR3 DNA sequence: TGTGCCAGCAGTGACGACACCGGGGAGCTGTTTTTT. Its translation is CASSDDTGELFF.